These 7 T cell receptor beta chains were sequenced from one sample in a study of OX40 agonist ivuxolimab in advanced cancers. The data were produced by immunoSEQ multiplex PCR, yet TCRdb's version contains in-frame clones alone and is incomplete. Here the sample spans about 20,000 clones, just over 85% being singletons. The sample was CD4+ or CD8+ T cells sorted from blood, taken in a trial of the OX40 agonist ivuxolimab. The receptor source for this set is an adult with an advanced solid tumor such as melanoma, head and neck, liver or kidney cancer.

This clone was picked up one time. The chain is built from TRBV14 and TRBJ2-7; D unresolved. Germline V gene lookup returns CDR1 SGHDN and CDR2 FVKESK. V lost 4 bases to trimming and J lost 7 bases, with 17 bases between them. This CDR3 spans 14 amino acids. Written as DNA, the CDR3 is TGTGCCAGCAGCCCCGCCGACCTGCTGGGGGAGCAGTACTTC. It codes for CASSPADLLGEQYF.

The chain combines TRBV6-6 with TRBJ1-1, with D possibly matching TRBD1 (6 bases). The CDR3 totals 13 residues. V was shortened by 5 bases and J by 11 bases, with 18 bases between the two germline ends. Germline assignment: CDR1 MNHNY and CDR2 SVGAGI (reference sequence). DNA of the CDR3: TGTGCCAGCAGTGGCCCAGGGGCCGGGGGCGCTTTCTTT. Protein: CASSGPGAGGAFF.

This chain uses TRBV7-8 with TRBJ1-2, with a tentative D call TRBD1 (5 bases). Germline loops: CDR1 SGHVS, CDR2 FQNEAQ. The germline V and J ends were trimmed by 3 bases and 5 bases, with 16 bases remaining between them. The length of the CDR3 is 15 residues. The CDR3 spells CASSFGGRSIYGYTF. DNA for the CDR3: TGTGCCAGCAGCTTTGGGGGGAGGTCAATTTATGGCTACACCTTC.

The chain joins TRBV6-1 to TRBJ2-7; D call uncertain. The germline gives CDR1 MNHNS, CDR2 SASEGT. The CDR3 loop spans 13 amino acids. Between the trimmed V and J ends, which lost 5 bases and 2 bases, there was a span of 10 bases. DNA for the CDR3: TGTGCCAGCAGTCCTGGTCTACCCTACGAGCAGTACTTC. Protein product: CASSPGLPYEQYF.

V and J are TRBV18 and TRBJ2-7; perhaps D is TRBD1 or TRBD2 (5 bases each). CDR1 and CDR2 (germline): KGHSH, LQKENI. V lost 5 bases and J 0 bases, leaving 11 bases between the germline ends. The CDR3 spans 14 residues. CDR3 residues: CASSSGPNSYEQYF. Here the CDR3 DNA reads TGTGCCAGCTCATCGGGACCTAACTCCTACGAGCAGTACTTC. Filled out from reference TRBV18 and TRBJ2-7, the complete variable domain reads NAGVMQNPRHLVRRRGQEARLRCSPMKGHSHVYWYRQLPEEGLKFMVYLQKENIIDESGMPKERFSAEFPKEGPSILRIQQVVRGDSAAYFCASSSGPNSYEQYFGPGTRLTVT.

This clone was counted once. The chain carries TRBV9 and TRBJ2-1; 7 bases agree with TRBD2. There are 15 residues in the CDR3. Per germline, CDR1 SGDLS and CDR2 YYNGEE. J gave up 2 bases and V 4 bases, and 6 bases lay outside the gene matches. CDR3 region: CASSSQAGPYNEQFF. As DNA, the CDR3 is TGTGCCAGCAGCTCCCAAGCGGGGCCCTACAATGAGCAGTTCTTC.

V gene TRBV28 combines with J gene TRBJ2-1; 13 bases align to TRBD2. The CDR3 covers 18 residues. Germline CDR1 and CDR2: MDHEN and SYDVKM. The V gene end was trimmed by 7 bases and the J gene end by 4 bases; junction bases not matched to a gene: 13. The CDR3 sequence: CASKGRTSGRSSYNEQFF. CDR3 DNA sequence: TGTGCCAGCAAAGGTCGGACTAGCGGGAGATCGAGTTACAATGAGCAGTTCTTC.